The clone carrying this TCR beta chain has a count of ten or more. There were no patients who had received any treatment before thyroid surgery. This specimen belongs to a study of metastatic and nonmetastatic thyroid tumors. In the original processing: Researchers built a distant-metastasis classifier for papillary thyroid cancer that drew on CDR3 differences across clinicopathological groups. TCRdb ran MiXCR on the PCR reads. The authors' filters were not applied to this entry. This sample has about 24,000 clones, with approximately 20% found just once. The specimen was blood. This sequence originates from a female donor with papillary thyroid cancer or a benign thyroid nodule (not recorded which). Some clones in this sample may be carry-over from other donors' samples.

The CDR3 DNA reads as TGTGCCAGTAGTATGGGGAGTGCGAATACGCAGTATTTT. Its protein is CASSMGSANTQYF. The chain recombines TRBV19 with TRBJ2-3; perhaps TRBD2 as D (5 bases). Trimming stripped 3 bases from V and 7 bases from J, with 11 bases between. The germline gives CDR1 LNHDA, CDR2 SQIVND (reference sequence). The CDR3 length is 13 residues.